The present T cell receptor (beta chain) was sequenced within a study of CD8 T cells in ankylosing spondylitis. Whole-study results and caveats: In ankylosing spondylitis patients, matched synovial fluid reportedly showed significant enrichment of disease-linked clones. Blood from ankylosing spondylitis patients appeared to carry a characteristic roughly 8-variant TCR beta motif.

The CDR3 has 15 amino acids. The V and J ends lost 4 bases and 0 bases, in that order; junction bases with no gene match: 3. Germline-derived CDR1 and CDR2 are SGHVS and FNYEAQ. TCR beta libraries were made by quantitative 5'-RACE with molecular barcodes. TCRdb analysed the 5' RACE reads with MiXCR anew, one entry per CDR3 protein. This sample has over 150,000 distinct CDR3 sequences, with roughly 13% found just once. Worth noting for this clonotype: Antigen: not known.

This TCR was sampled from a male donor with ankylosing spondylitis or in good health (not recorded which). The chain recombines TRBV7-6 with TRBJ2-7, with TRBD2 identical over 10 bases. Sample: blood, either unsorted or a sorted T cell fraction (not recorded which). The CDR3 sequence: CASSSLAGPSYEQYF. The CDR3 bases are TGTGCCAGCAGCTCACTAGCGGGGCCCTCCTACGAGCAGTACTTC.